This T cell receptor (beta chain) was profiled in a study of blood T cells in healthy people across ages. Primed by a sample-barcoded 5' primer and a J-beta primer mix, a second PCR proceeded for roughly 6 to 12 cycles. TCRdb reanalysed the 5' RACE reads using MiXCR and keeps one entry per CDR3 protein. The data hold roughly 800,000 distinct CDR3 sequences, with about 62% observed a single time. Comments on this clonotype: This could be a read error, since a much larger clone is one nucleotide away.

The germline V gene has CDR1 SGHTA and CDR2 FQGTGA. The CDR3 runs to 13 residues. The source is a man aged 25-40 years in good health. The sequencing sample was made of blood. The chain uses TRBV7-3 and TRBJ2-3; no reliable D call. The CDR3 sequence is CVSSPYLTDTQYF. CDR3 in DNA: TGTGTCAGCAGCCCCTACCTCACAGATACGCAGTATTTT.